The TCR beta chain described here comes from a study of shared clonotypes between healthy human individuals. The CDR3 loop spans 14 amino acids. J was trimmed by 0 bases and V by 8 bases; bases with no gene match: 6. Germline CDR1 MNHNS, CDR2 SASEGT. Measured with immunoSEQ multiplex PCR; TCRdb has only the in-frame clones, and not every one. The sample includes some 630,000 clones, 55% to 75% seen only once; the top ten take under 2%. V and J are TRBV6-1 and TRBJ1-1; 7 bases agree with TRBD1. The sequenced material came from memory CD4+ T cells sorted from blood. Stated subset: CD45RA-negative fraction. The receptor's source is a woman in her 30s in good health. CDR3 protein: CASAGQSMNTEAFF. CDR3 nucleotides: TGTGCCAGCGCGGGACAGTCAATGAACACTGAAGCTTTCTTT.